A single sample gave rise to the 14 T cell receptor beta chains below, sequenced in a study of T cells in tuberculosis. Clones were sequenced by immunoSEQ multiplex PCR, and TCRdb holds only the in-frame ones, with some missing. The sample lists 25,000 to 35,000 clones, 80% to 95% seen once, with just under 5% in the top ten. Sample: PBMCs. These receptors were collected from a donor between 10 and 29 years old with latent tuberculosis or without tuberculosis infection.

The J gene is TRBJ2-1, the V gene TRBV27, with 10 positions matching TRBD2. The germline gives CDR1 MNHEY, CDR2 SMNVEV (reference sequence). The CDR3 spans 15 residues. The CDR3 here is CGCSGRTSGYNEQFF. In nucleotides, the CDR3 is TGTGGCTGCAGCGGCCGGACTAGCGGTTACAATGAGCAGTTCTTC.

The chain joins TRBV7-2 to TRBJ1-2, with D hard to call. Germline CDR1 is SGHTA and CDR2 is FQGNSA. With 3 bases removed from V and 0 bases from J, the gap between germline ends came to 11 bases. This CDR3 is built from 15 residues. The CDR3 reads CASSFYLESNYGYTF. The DNA of the CDR3 is TGTGCCAGCAGCTTCTACTTGGAGTCTAACTATGGCTACACCTTC.

The V and J genes are TRBV7-8 and TRBJ2-5; D is unresolved. The CDR3 runs 15 residues. Germline values: CDR1 SGHVS, CDR2 FQNEAQ. Trimming left V 1 base short and J 2 bases short, with 11 bases between. The CDR3 coding sequence is TGTGCCAGCAGCTTAGGGGCCGATAGGCAAGAGACCCAGTACTTC. This sequence encodes CASSLGADRQETQYF.

The chain uses TRBV27 and TRBJ2-1; 10 bases agree with TRBD2. The germline gives CDR1 MNHEY, CDR2 SMNVEV (reference sequence). The CDR3 covers 17 residues. V trimming: 9 bases; J trimming: 2 bases; junction bases outside the gene matches: 13. The chain's CDR3 is CARGGAGGPGTYNEQFF. For the CDR3, the DNA is TGTGCCAGGGGAGGAGCGGGGGGGCCGGGAACCTACAATGAGCAGTTCTTC.

The V call is TRBV4-2, the J call TRBJ2-3; maybe TRBD2 (6 bases). V shed 0 bases and J shed 2 bases, with 12 bases lying between them. Per germline, CDR1 LGHNA and CDR2 YNFKEQ. The CDR3 contains 16 residues. CDR3 in amino acids: CASSQDPAGLTDTQYF. Written as DNA, the CDR3 is TGTGCCAGCAGCCAAGACCCAGCGGGCCTCACAGATACGCAGTATTTT.

The chain couples TRBV19 to TRBJ1-2; D gene unclear. The CDR3 is 13 residues long. Trimming left V 3 bases short and J 7 bases short, with 12 bases between. From germline, CDR1 is LNHDA and CDR2 SQIVND (reference sequence). In nucleotides, the CDR3 is TGTGCCAGTAGTATCGGGTATTTCGGTGGCTACACCTTC. It specifies CASSIGYFGGYTF.

CDR3 bases: TGTGCCAGCAGCGCCGTTCCGCAGGGGGCTTCTGGGGCCAACGTCCTGACTTTC. Translating it yields CASSAVPQGASGANVLTF. The V gene is TRBV9, the J gene TRBJ2-6, with 8 bases identical to TRBD1. V shed 3 bases, J shed 1 base, and the junction held 9 bases outside the gene matches. The CDR3 spans 18 residues. CDR1 SGDLS and CDR2 YYNGEE come from the germline V gene.

The V and J genes are TRBV28 and TRBJ1-1; 7 nucleotides align to TRBD1. Germline V gene sequence: CDR1 MDHEN, CDR2 SYDVKM. Trimming cost V 3 bases and J 10 bases; bases outside gene matches: 14. CDR3 length equals 15 residues. The CDR3: CASSFPGTAERPAFF. CDR3 bases: TGTGCCAGCAGTTTTCCCGGGACAGCTGAACGGCCAGCTTTCTTT.

This clone appeared a single time. The chain links TRBV28 to TRBJ1-5; a weak D match, TRBD1 (5 bases). The CDR3 has 14 residues. Trimming removed 7 bases from V and 4 bases from J, with 14 bases in between. Germline assignment: CDR1 MDHEN and CDR2 SYDVKM. The CDR3 nucleotides read TGTGCCAGCACCACGCAGGGATGGAATCAGCCCCAGCATTTT. This codes for CASTTQGWNQPQHF.

This clone was seen a single time. The V and J genes are TRBV6-5 and TRBJ1-3, with 8 nucleotides matching TRBD1. V lost 2 bases, J lost 8 bases, and 5 bases stayed unmatched. CDR3 length equals 14 residues. Germline CDR1 is MNHEY and CDR2 is SVGAGI. CDR3 in amino acids: CASSYGQGRDTIYF. The CDR3 DNA follows: TGTGCCAGCAGTTACGGACAGGGTCGAGACACCATATATTTT.

The chain couples TRBV21-1 to TRBJ2-2; the table calls TRBD1, which could not be checked here. TRBV21-1 has pseudogene status. The CDR3 has 18 amino acids. DNA for the CDR3: TGTGCCAGCAGCAAAAAAGGGGACCCAGGGGCGGACACCGGGGAGCTGTTTTTT. This sequence encodes CASSKKGDPGADTGELFF.

The V gene is TRBV28, the J gene TRBJ2-7; TRBD1 matches at 8 bases. The CDR3 has 14 amino acids. Trimming cost V 4 bases and J 5 bases; bases outside gene matches: 7. The germline CDR1 and CDR2 sequences are MDHEN and SYDVKM. The CDR3 loop reads CASSSGQGLDEQYF. Written as DNA, the CDR3 is TGTGCCAGCAGTTCCGGACAGGGTTTAGACGAGCAGTACTTC. The variable domain in full, completed from reference TRBV28 and TRBJ2-7, reads DVKVTQSSRYLVKRTGEKVFLECVQDMDHENMFWYRQDPGLGLRLIYFSYDVKMKEKGDIPEGYSVSREKKERFSLILESASTNQTSMYLCASSSGQGLDEQYFGPGTRLTVT.

The chain combines TRBV10-1 with TRBJ2-1; 12 bases agree with TRBD2. The germline CDR1 and CDR2 sequences are WNHNN and SYGVQD (reference sequence). The trim removed 11 bases at V and 5 bases at J, leaving 13 bases unmatched. This CDR3 has 16 residues. CDR3 coding DNA: TGCGCCGGATTACAACCCCTAGCGGGAGGGCACAATGAGCAGTTCTTC. Amino acids: CAGLQPLAGGHNEQFF.

This chain uses TRBV4-1 with TRBJ1-5; 7 bases align to TRBD1. The V and J ends lost 0 bases and 9 bases, in that order; junction bases with no gene match: 8. The CDR3 runs to 15 residues. The V gene's germline CDR1 is MGHRA and CDR2 YSYEKL. DNA of the CDR3: TGCGCCAGCAGCCAAGAGGTACAGGGGCGAGGGCCCCAGCATTTT. It translates to CASSQEVQGRGPQHF.